This T cell receptor beta chain was captured by sequencing in a study of blood T cells in healthy people across ages. Across the study: About one barcoded beta molecule per two T cells was the capture yield of template switching.

Germline values: CDR1 SGHNT, CDR2 YENEEA. V dropped 2 bases and J dropped 6; count of bases not matched to a gene: 8. CDR3 length equals 16 residues. Together with a sample-barcoded 5' primer, a J-beta primer mix was included in a second PCR lasting 7 to 11 cycles. MiXCR was run by TCRdb on the 5' RACE reads, yielding one entry per CDR3 protein. The sample gives about 1.4 million distinct CDR3 sequences, approximately 60% of which show up once; roughly 7% is in the top ten. The sample comprised blood. J is TRBJ2-1 and V is TRBV11-3; 9 positions match TRBD2. This receptor was obtained from a man between 18 and 29 years old in good health. CDR3 sequence (DNA): TGTGCCAGCAGCTTAAGGTCCGGAGCGGGGGGCAATGAGCAGTTCTTC. Residues: CASSLRSGAGGNEQFF.